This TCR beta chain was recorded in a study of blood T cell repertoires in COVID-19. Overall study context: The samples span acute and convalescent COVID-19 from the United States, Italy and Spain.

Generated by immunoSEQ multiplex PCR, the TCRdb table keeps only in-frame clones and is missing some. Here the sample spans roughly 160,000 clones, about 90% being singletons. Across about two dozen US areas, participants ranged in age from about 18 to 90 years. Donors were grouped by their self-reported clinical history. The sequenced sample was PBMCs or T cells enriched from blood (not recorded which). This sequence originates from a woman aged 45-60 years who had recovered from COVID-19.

The CDR3 spells CASGGQGIYEQYF. The CDR3 DNA reads TGTGCCAGCGGGGGACAGGGGATCTACGAGCAGTACTTC. The V call is TRBV2, the J call TRBJ2-7; 10 bases are shared with TRBD1. The CDR3 sequence is 13 residues long. After removal of 8 bases from V and 3 bases from J, the junction contained 4 bases not matched to a gene. Germline V lookup: CDR1 SNHLY, CDR2 FYNNEI.